This TCR beta chain was recorded in a study of regulatory T cells in long-lasting Graves disease. General study findings and limits: The persistent group shared 2,500 or so public clonotypes, more than the approximately 930 shared by new patients.

The time point is: persistent/refractory GD, antithyroid drugs over 5 years with positive TRAb. From PBMCs, RNA was extracted and then used to make the TCR library. From each patient, around 10 milliliters of peripheral blood was drawn and collected into an EDTA anticoagulant tube. iRepertoire HTBI primers and Arm-PCR of CDR3 regions built TCR beta libraries. Methods used by the authors: Spanning all samples, the identified segments comprised approximately 57 TRBV and 14 to 15 TRBJ. Each CDR3 protein is one row after TCRdb ran MiXCR on the multiplex PCR reads. Here the V and J calls rest on TCRdb's processing, not on the authors' analysis. Among a few hundred thousand distinct CDR3 sequences listed, about 20% were seen once. Germline V lookup: CDR1 SGHTA, CDR2 FQGNSA. The V and J ends lost 1 base and 5 bases, in that order; junction bases with no gene match: 11. The CDR3 length is 17 residues. Regarding this clonotype: Its cognate antigen is unknown.

The material was peripheral blood mononuclear cells (PBMCs), obtained when the disease was refractory, from a patient treated with antithyroid drugs. This sequence joins TRBV7-2 and TRBJ1-1, with TRBD1 matching over 9 bases. The TCR was taken from a female donor with Graves disease. The CDR3 DNA reads as TGTGCCAGCAGCTTAGGTCGGGGACAGGGTTTAGGGACTGAAGCTTTCTTT. Translation gives CASSLGRGQGLGTEAFF.